The sequence of this T cell receptor beta chain was determined in a study of OX40 agonist ivuxolimab in advanced cancers. General study findings and limits: Antigen specificity was not determined for the expanded peripheral T cells.

Produced via immunoSEQ multiplex PCR; TCRdb's table is partial and in-frame only. Found here are more than 70,000 clones, 84% of them singletons; the top ten hold 0.4% to 0.5%. The CDR3 extends over 15 amino acids. Unmatched junction bases numbered 7, after V lost 7 bases and J lost 3 bases. The germline V gene has CDR1 LNHDA and CDR2 SQIVND (reference sequence). Notes on this clone: The antigen is unknown.

The material was CD4+ or CD8+ T cells sorted from blood, obtained in a trial of the OX40 agonist ivuxolimab. This receptor was taken from an adult with an advanced solid tumor such as melanoma, head and neck, liver or kidney cancer. The V gene is TRBV19, the J gene TRBJ1-5; TRBD1 agrees at 9 bases. CDR3: CASTRDRANNQPQHF. In DNA form, the CDR3 reads TGTGCCAGTACCAGGGACAGGGCCAACAATCAGCCCCAGCATTTT.